The 9 T cell receptor beta chains below were found in one sample sequenced in a study of blood T cells in healthy people across ages. Alongside a J-beta primer mix, a sample-barcoded 5' primer served in a second PCR lasting about 7 to 11 cycles. TCRdb reprocessed the 5' RACE reads with MiXCR, giving one entry per CDR3 protein. Of under 2 million distinct CDR3 sequences detected, 30% to 35% appear once; the ten largest clones hold around 11%. Sequencing used blood. The origin of the receptors is a woman in her 30s in good health.

On this clonotype itself: A much larger clone is a single base away; this may be a read error. J is TRBJ2-7 and V is TRBV4-1, with D tentatively TRBD1 (6 bases). CDR3 length: 14 residues. The germline gives CDR1 MGHRA, CDR2 YSYEKL. The CDR3 region has the DNA TGCGCCAGCGGCCAAGTGGACAGTAACTACGAGCAGTACTTC. This sequence encodes CASGQVDSNYEQYF.

The rearrangement uses TRBV5-1 and TRBJ2-1, with 10 bases lining up with TRBD1. J lost 8 bases, V lost 4 bases, and 9 bases had no gene match. The CDR3 is made up of 15 amino acids. Germline V CDR1 and CDR2: SGHRS, YFSETQ. For the CDR3, the DNA is TGCGCCAGCAGCCCCAGGACAGGGGGAAACGATGAGCAGTTCTTC. This encodes CASSPRTGGNDEQFF.

The chain has TRBV24-1 and TRBJ2-1, with 14 bases that match TRBD2. V lost 4 bases, J lost 7 bases, and 5 bases stayed unmatched. The length of the CDR3 is 16 residues. Germline V gene sequence: CDR1 KGHDR, CDR2 SFDVKD. CDR3 bases: TGTGCCACCAGTGACCGACTAGCGGGAGGGGGAAATGAGCAGTTCTTC. Amino acids: CATSDRLAGGGNEQFF.

The chain is built from TRBV20-1 and TRBJ2-3; 8 bases fit TRBD1. J lost 3 bases, V lost 3 bases, and 5 bases had no gene match. This CDR3 contains 14 residues. Germline CDR1 is DFQATT and CDR2 is SNEGSKA (reference sequence). CDR3 in DNA: TGCAGTGCTAGGAGGACAGGGCTGACAGATACGCAGTATTTT. This sequence encodes CSARRTGLTDTQYF.

This clonotype has only a few counts. The chain combines TRBV27 with TRBJ2-7; possibly TRBD2 for D (5 bases). This CDR3 spans 17 amino acids. The V end was cut by 0 bases, the J end by 0 bases, with 15 bases between. Germline V gene data show CDR1 as MNHEY and CDR2 as SMNVEV (reference sequence). The CDR3 is CASSLSSGMSSSYEQYF. The DNA of the CDR3 is TGTGCCAGCAGTTTATCCTCGGGGATGAGTAGCTCCTACGAGCAGTACTTC.

V is TRBV28 and J is TRBJ1-1; D is unclear. Trimming left V 6 bases short and J 0 bases short, with 14 bases between. Germline-derived CDR1 and CDR2 are MDHEN and SYDVKM. This CDR3 has 15 residues. The CDR3 is CASRIGGFLNTEAFF. The DNA for the CDR3 is TGTGCCAGCAGGATAGGTGGGTTCCTGAACACTGAAGCTTTCTTT.

Only a few counts were recorded for this clonotype. V is TRBV4-1 and J is TRBJ2-4, with 11 positions matching TRBD2. The length of the CDR3 is 14 residues. Germline values: CDR1 MGHRA, CDR2 YSYEKL. V shed 3 bases and J 7 bases; nucleotides not matched to a gene: 2. The CDR3 nucleotides are TGCGCCAGCAGCCAGACTAGCGGGGCGAACATTCAGTACTTC. Translated, it gives CASSQTSGANIQYF.

This chain's CDR3 is CASSDVGSGKLFF. CDR3 sequence (DNA): TGCGCCAGCAGTGATGTGGGATCCGGGAAACTGTTTTTT. This rearrangement joins TRBV10-1 to TRBJ1-4; unclear D gene. The V and J ends lost 3 bases and 11 bases respectively, with 13 bases between them. In germline, CDR1 is WNHNN, CDR2 SYGVQD (reference sequence). The CDR3 loop spans 13 amino acids.

This clonotype was picked up a small number of times. The CDR3 loop is CASSARGGATDTQYF. The DNA of the CDR3 is TGTGCCAGCAGCGCCAGAGGTGGGGCCACAGATACGCAGTATTTT. The chain links TRBV9 to TRBJ2-3, with D maybe TRBD1 (5 bases). Germline CDR1 and CDR2: SGDLS and YYNGEE. Trimming removed 3 bases at V and 2 bases at J, with 13 bases between. The CDR3 is 15 amino acids.